The sequence of this T cell receptor beta chain was determined in a study of blood T cells in healthy people across ages. Primers used in a second PCR of roughly 6 to 12 cycles were a sample-barcoded 5' primer and a J-beta primer mix. A single record per CDR3 protein comes from TCRdb applying MiXCR to the 5' RACE reads. Here the sample spans about 1,000,000 distinct CDR3 sequences, more than 35% being singletons. Deletions cut 4 bases from V and 0 bases from J, with 14 bases between. This CDR3 contains 16 residues. Per the germline V gene, CDR1 is PRHDT and CDR2 is FYEKMQ (reference sequence). The chain employs TRBV13 and TRBJ2-3, with a weak D call TRBD2 (5 bases). Sample: blood. The sequence came from a woman aged 55 to 70 in good health. Written as DNA, the CDR3 is TGTGCCAGCAGCTGGAGCGGACTCGGCAGCACAGATACGCAGTATTTT. Residues: CASSWSGLGSTDTQYF.